The sequence of this T cell receptor beta chain was determined in a study of CD8 T cells in ankylosing spondylitis. Study outcomes and limitations: One TCR beta motif, made up of roughly eight highly homologous variants, appeared characteristic of ankylosing spondylitis blood.

As for this clonotype: Its antigen is not identified.

TCRdb itself ran the 5' RACE reads through MiXCR, one entry per CDR3 protein. The sample carries over 100,000 distinct CDR3 sequences, 6% to 8.5% recorded once. This receptor was identified in a male donor with ankylosing spondylitis or in good health (not recorded which). The sequenced sample consisted of blood, either unsorted or a sorted T cell fraction (not recorded which).

CDR3 in DNA: TGTGCCAGCTCACCACAACCCGGCGGGGAGCTGTTTTTT. This codes for CASSPQPGGELFF. This chain connects TRBV18 to TRBJ2-2; no clear D. The CDR3 totals 13 residues. Germline lookup yields CDR1 KGHSH and CDR2 LQKENI. V was trimmed by 1 base and J by 7 bases, leaving 7 bases between them. The full variable domain, completed using reference TRBV18 and TRBJ2-2, is NAGVMQNPRHLVRRRGQEARLRCSPMKGHSHVYWYRQLPEEGLKFMVYLQKENIIDESGMPKERFSAEFPKEGPSILRIQQVVRGDSAAYFCASSPQPGGELFFGEGSRLTVL.